The 16 T cell receptor beta chains given below trace back to one sample, sequenced in a study of lung T cells in sarcoidosis with Löfgren's syndrome. MiXCR, applied by TCRdb to the reads, yields one record per CDR3 protein. The data contain under 25,000 distinct CDR3 sequences, roughly a fifth of them singletons. Material: CD4+ T cells from bronchoalveolar lavage. Source of these receptors: a human donor with sarcoidosis (Löfgren's syndrome or another form), or a control subject (not recorded which).

V is TRBV19 and J is TRBJ2-7, with 10 bases fitting TRBD1. The length of the CDR3 is 14 residues. In germline, CDR1 is LNHDA, CDR2 SQIVND (reference sequence). V was clipped by 6 bases and J by 1 base; unmatched bases: 3. CDR3 in amino acids: CASRGQGRSYEQYF. DNA for the CDR3: TGTGCCAGTAGGGGACAGGGGAGGTCCTACGAGCAGTACTTC.

With regard to this clonotype: This may arise from a read error, as a much more abundant clone is one base away. The rearrangement uses TRBV7-9 and TRBJ2-7; tentatively, D is TRBD1 (5 bases). CDR3 size: 15 residues. Germline lookup yields CDR1 SEHNR and CDR2 FQNEAQ (reference sequence). In DNA form, the CDR3 reads TGTGCCATCAGCCCAGGGCAGGGTTTCTCCTACGAGCAGTACTTC. This translates into CAISPGQGFSYEQYF.

This clonotype is judged medium-sized. The V call is TRBV6-1, the J call TRBJ2-1, with 10 positions matching TRBD2. Germline loops: CDR1 MNHNS, CDR2 SASEGT. This CDR3 comprises 15 residues. Germline trimming cut 4 bases from V and 4 bases from J; bases unmatched to any gene: 4. DNA for the CDR3: TGTGCCAGCAGTGCCGGGACTAGCGATTACAATGAGCAGTTCTTC. Its translation: CASSAGTSDYNEQFF.

J is TRBJ2-1 and V is TRBV7-9, with TRBD2 matching over 8 bases. The junction had 5 bases not matched to a gene; V was cut back by 3 bases and J by 7 bases. The CDR3 totals 14 residues. Germline V gives CDR1 SEHNR, CDR2 FQNEAQ (reference sequence). The CDR3 region has the DNA TGTGCCAGCAGCTTGGGACTAGGGAATAATGAGCAGTTCTTC. It encodes CASSLGLGNNEQFF.

This clonotype was found many times. The CDR3 spells CASSKLERGQETQYF. In DNA form, the CDR3 reads TGTGCCAGCAGCAAACTGGAGAGGGGACAAGAGACCCAGTACTTC. The rearrangement links TRBV4-2 to TRBJ2-5; possibly TRBD1 or TRBD2 for D (5 bases each). This CDR3 contains 15 residues. Trimming cost V 5 bases and J 2 bases, with 15 bases left between them. Germline lookup yields CDR1 LGHNA and CDR2 YNFKEQ.

A remark on this clonotype: It may be a read error: a sequence one base away is much more abundant. The chain links TRBV28 to TRBJ2-5, with D tentatively TRBD2 (5 bases). The CDR3 has 16 residues. Germline V gene sequence: CDR1 MDHEN, CDR2 SYDVKM. V dropped 3 bases and J dropped 10 bases, with 24 bases sitting between them. The CDR3 spells CASSLVLRLGKRDQYF. The CDR3 nucleotides read TGTGCCAGCAGTTTGGTCTTACGTCTCGGGAAGAGGGACCAGTACTTC.

This clonotype was observed many times. The CDR3 protein is CATAPNLEAGELFF. The CDR3 DNA follows: TGTGCCACCGCACCCAATCTAGAAGCCGGGGAGCTGTTTTTT. The chain recombines TRBV7-2 with TRBJ2-2; D uncertain. Looked up from germline, CDR1 is SGHTA and CDR2 is FQGNSA. V lost 10 bases and J 6 bases, leaving 18 bases between the germline ends. This CDR3 region has 14 residues.

The table lists this clonotype with many counts. This chain joins TRBV2 and TRBJ2-1, with D hard to call. In germline, CDR1 is SNHLY, CDR2 FYNNEI. This CDR3 is 17 amino acids long. V was cut by 6 bases and J by 0 bases, with 18 bases left in between. DNA for the CDR3: TGTGCCAGCAGGAGAGCTTCTACAGAAAACTCCTACAATGAGCAGTTCTTC. Translating gives CASRRASTENSYNEQFF. Full variable domain (missing parts from reference TRBV2 and TRBJ2-1): EPEVTQTPSHQVTQMGQEVILRCVPISNHLYFYWYRQILGQKVEFLVSFYNNEISEKSEIFDDQFSVERPDGSNFTLKIRSTKLEDSAMYFCASRRASTENSYNEQFFGPGTRLTVL.

This clonotype has just a few counts. V is TRBV10-3 and J is TRBJ2-3; 13 positions match TRBD2. V gave up 3 bases and J gave up 5 bases; unmatched junction bases: 2. CDR1 ENHRY and CDR2 SYGVKD come from the germline V gene. The CDR3 contains 15 residues. CDR3 in amino acids: CAISELAGGQDTQYF. The CDR3 nucleotides are TGTGCCATCAGTGAACTAGCGGGAGGGCAAGATACGCAGTATTTT.

This clonotype was seen a few times. The J gene is TRBJ2-7, the V gene TRBV29-1; D might be TRBD1 or TRBD2, each matching 5 bases. This CDR3 has 13 residues. Germline values: CDR1 SQVTM, CDR2 ANQGSEA. Trimming shortened V by 3 bases and J by 4 bases, and 13 bases separated the two germline ends. CDR3 bases: TGCAGCGTTGATGGGGCCGGGGAGTACGAGCAGTACTTC. Amino acids: CSVDGAGEYEQYF.

In regard to this clonotype: This may be a read error, as it is one base from a much larger clone. The conserved closing phenylalanine or tryptophan is absent in this CDR3, likely reflecting a read error. The gene calls are TRBV6-1 and TRBJ1-2; D remains ambiguous. CDR1 MNHNS and CDR2 SASEGT come from the germline V gene. The CDR3 runs 12 residues. The V gene lost 5 bases and the J gene lost 4 bases, with 8 bases spanning the gap. The CDR3 DNA reads TGTGCCAGCAGTCAGGACCTCTATGGCTACACCTCC. Translating it yields CASSQDLYGYTS.

The sample holds many counts of this clonotype. V is TRBV20-1 and J is TRBJ1-2, with D tentatively TRBD1 (5 bases). The CDR3 extends over 14 amino acids. Trimming pared 0 bases from V and 4 bases from J, leaving 12 bases between. CDR1 is DFQATT and CDR2 is SNEGSKA in the germline V gene (reference sequence). CDR3 loop: CSARDRRRGYGYTF. Written as DNA, the CDR3 is TGCAGTGCTAGAGATCGTAGGAGGGGCTATGGCTACACCTTC.

This clonotype was seen many times. The J gene is TRBJ1-6, the V gene TRBV20-1, with TRBD1 matching 7 bases. V lost 0 bases, J lost 8 bases, and 7 bases stayed unmatched. Germline V lookup: CDR1 DFQATT, CDR2 SNEGSKA (reference sequence). This CDR3 spans 15 amino acids. The CDR3 loop is CSARDRAGGDSPLHF. The CDR3 coding sequence is TGCAGTGCTAGAGATCGGGCAGGGGGGGATTCACCCCTCCACTTT.

In its sample, this clonotype was seen many times. The CDR3 reads CSAQKSNPGLEFF. In DNA form, the CDR3 reads TGCAGTGCTCAGAAGTCAAACCCGGGACTAGAGTTCTTC. The chain couples TRBV20-1 to TRBJ2-1, with TRBD2 matching 8 bases. Unmatched junction bases numbered 14, after V lost 5 bases and J lost 14 bases. Germline values: CDR1 DFQATT, CDR2 SNEGSKA (reference sequence). CDR3 length: 13 amino acids.

This clonotype was seen ten or more times. The rearrangement links TRBV7-2 to TRBJ1-1; D not resolved. The length of the CDR3 is 15 residues. The germline V gene has CDR1 SGHTA and CDR2 FQGNSA. V was trimmed by 1 base and J by 2 bases, leaving 11 bases between them. CDR3 region: CASSLVAKVNTEAFF. CDR3 nucleotides: TGTGCCAGCAGCTTAGTTGCAAAGGTTAACACTGAAGCTTTCTTT.

Turning to this clonotype: A single base separates this from a much larger clone, so it may be a read error. The CDR3: CAGSRTSGRGADTQYF. For the CDR3, the DNA is TGTGCCGGCTCTCGGACTAGCGGACGGGGGGCGGATACGCAGTATTTT. The rearrangement joins TRBV18 to TRBJ2-3, with TRBD2 matching 10 bases. Germline CDR1 is KGHSH and CDR2 is LQKENI. This CDR3 region has 16 residues.